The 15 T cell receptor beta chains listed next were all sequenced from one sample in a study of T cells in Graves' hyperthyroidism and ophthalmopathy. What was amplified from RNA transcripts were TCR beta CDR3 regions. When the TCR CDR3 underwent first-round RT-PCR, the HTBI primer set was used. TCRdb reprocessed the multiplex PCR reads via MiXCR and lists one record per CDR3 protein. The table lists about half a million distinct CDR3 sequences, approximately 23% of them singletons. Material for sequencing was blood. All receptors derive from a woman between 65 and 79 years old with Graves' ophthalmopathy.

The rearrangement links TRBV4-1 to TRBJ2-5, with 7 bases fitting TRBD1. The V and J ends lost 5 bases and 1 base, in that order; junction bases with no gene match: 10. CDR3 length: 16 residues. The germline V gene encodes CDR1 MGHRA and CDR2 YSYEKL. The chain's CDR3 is CASSAPGQMSQETQYF. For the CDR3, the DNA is TGCGCCAGCAGCGCCCCGGGACAGATGAGCCAAGAGACCCAGTACTTC.

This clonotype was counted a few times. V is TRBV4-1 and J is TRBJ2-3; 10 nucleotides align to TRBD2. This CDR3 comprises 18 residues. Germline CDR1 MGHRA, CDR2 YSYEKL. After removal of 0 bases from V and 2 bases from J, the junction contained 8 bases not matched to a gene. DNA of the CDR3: TGCGCCAGCAGCCAAGACCCAGGACTAGCGGAATTCACAGATACGCAGTATTTT. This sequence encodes CASSQDPGLAEFTDTQYF.

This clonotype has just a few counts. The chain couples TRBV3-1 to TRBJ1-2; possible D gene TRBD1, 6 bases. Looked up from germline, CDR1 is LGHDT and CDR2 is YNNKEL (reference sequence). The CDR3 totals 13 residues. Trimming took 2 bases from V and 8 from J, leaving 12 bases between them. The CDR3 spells CASSQQGFGGYTF. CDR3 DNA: TGTGCCAGCAGCCAACAGGGGTTTGGCGGCTACACCTTC.

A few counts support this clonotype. CDR3 amino acids: CASNGGEAGYNEQFF. The CDR3 nucleotides are TGTGCCAGCAACGGGGGGGAGGCGGGGTACAATGAGCAGTTCTTC. The chain combines TRBV11-2 with TRBJ2-1; 8 bases map to TRBD2. CDR1 and CDR2 from the germline V gene are SGHAT and FQNNGV. The CDR3 totals 15 residues. Trimming took 7 bases from V and 4 from J; bases not matched to a gene: 9.

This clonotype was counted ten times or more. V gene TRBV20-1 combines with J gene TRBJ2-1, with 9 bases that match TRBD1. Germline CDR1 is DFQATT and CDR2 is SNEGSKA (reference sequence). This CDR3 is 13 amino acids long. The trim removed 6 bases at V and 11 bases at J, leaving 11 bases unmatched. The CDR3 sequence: CSAQGQGTMKQFF. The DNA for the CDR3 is TGCAGTGCCCAGGGACAGGGTACAATGAAGCAGTTCTTC.

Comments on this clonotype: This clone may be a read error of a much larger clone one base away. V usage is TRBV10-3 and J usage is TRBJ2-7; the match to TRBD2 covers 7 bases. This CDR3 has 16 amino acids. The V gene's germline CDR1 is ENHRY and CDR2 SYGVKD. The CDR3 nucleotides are TGTGCCAGCAGTTACCCGATTAGCGGGTATACCTACGAGCAGTACTTC. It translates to CASSYPISGYTYEQYF.

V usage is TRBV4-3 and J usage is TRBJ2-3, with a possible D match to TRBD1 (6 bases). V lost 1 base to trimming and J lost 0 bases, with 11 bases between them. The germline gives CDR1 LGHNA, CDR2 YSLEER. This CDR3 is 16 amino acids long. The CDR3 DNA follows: TGCGCCAGCAGCCAAGGACAGGCCCGTAGCACAGATACGCAGTATTTT. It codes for CASSQGQARSTDTQYF.

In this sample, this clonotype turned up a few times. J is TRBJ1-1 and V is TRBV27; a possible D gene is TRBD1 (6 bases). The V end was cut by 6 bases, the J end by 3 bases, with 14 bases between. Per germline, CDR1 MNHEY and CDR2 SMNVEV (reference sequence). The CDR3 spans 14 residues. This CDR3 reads CASRHRASDTEAFF. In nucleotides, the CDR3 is TGTGCCAGCAGACACAGGGCCTCCGACACTGAAGCTTTCTTT.

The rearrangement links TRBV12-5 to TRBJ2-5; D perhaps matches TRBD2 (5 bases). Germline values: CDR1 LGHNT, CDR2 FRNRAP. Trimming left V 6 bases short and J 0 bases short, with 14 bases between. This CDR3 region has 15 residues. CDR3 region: CASGQPPGNQETQYF. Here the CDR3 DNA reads TGTGCTAGTGGACAGCCCCCGGGGAACCAAGAGACCCAGTACTTC.

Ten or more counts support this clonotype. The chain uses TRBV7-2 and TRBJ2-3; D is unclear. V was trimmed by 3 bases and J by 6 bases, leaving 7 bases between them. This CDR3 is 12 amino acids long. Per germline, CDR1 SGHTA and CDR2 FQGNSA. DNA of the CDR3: TGTGCCAGCAGCTTGGAGTGGGATACGCAGTATTTT. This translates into CASSLEWDTQYF.

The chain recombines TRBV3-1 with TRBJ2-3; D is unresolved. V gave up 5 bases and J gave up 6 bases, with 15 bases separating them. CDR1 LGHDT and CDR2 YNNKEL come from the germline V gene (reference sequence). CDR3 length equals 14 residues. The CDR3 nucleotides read TGTGCCAGCAGCTCGACCCTTTCCCCCGATACGCAGTATTTT. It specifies CASSSTLSPDTQYF.

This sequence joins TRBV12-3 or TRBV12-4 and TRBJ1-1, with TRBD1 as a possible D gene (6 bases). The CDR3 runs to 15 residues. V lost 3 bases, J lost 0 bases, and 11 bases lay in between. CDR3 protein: CASSLGASLNTEAFF. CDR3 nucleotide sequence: TGTGCCAGCAGTTTGGGGGCGAGCTTGAACACTGAAGCTTTCTTT.

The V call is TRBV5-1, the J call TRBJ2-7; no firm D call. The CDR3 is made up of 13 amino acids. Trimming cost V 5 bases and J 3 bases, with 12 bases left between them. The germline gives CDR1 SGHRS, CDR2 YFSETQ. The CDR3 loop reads CASSVLGIYEQYF. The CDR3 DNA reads TGCGCCAGCAGTGTACTGGGTATCTACGAGCAGTACTTC.

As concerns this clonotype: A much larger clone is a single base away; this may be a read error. This chain's CDR3 is CASSQVWGGTEAFF. In nucleotides, the CDR3 is TGTGCCAGCAGCCAAGTATGGGGGGGCACTGAAGCTTTCTTT. The genes are TRBV3-1 and TRBJ1-1; a possible D gene is TRBD1 (5 bases). The CDR3 is made up of 14 amino acids. Trimming removed 1 base at V and 4 bases at J, with 10 bases between. Germline V gives CDR1 LGHDT, CDR2 YNNKEL (reference sequence).

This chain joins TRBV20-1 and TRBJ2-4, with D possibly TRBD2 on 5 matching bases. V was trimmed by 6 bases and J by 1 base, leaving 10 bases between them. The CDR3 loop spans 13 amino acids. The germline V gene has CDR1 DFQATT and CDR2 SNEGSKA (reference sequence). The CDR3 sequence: CSAGRGAKNIQYF. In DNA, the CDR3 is TGCAGTGCCGGGCGCGGGGCCAAAAACATTCAGTACTTC.